This TCR beta chain appears in the sequencing data of a study of cytomegalovirus exposure and HLA in healthy donors. Use of 60 Vbeta and 13 Jbeta primers characterized the PCR. Data came from immunoSEQ multiplex PCR; TCRdb stores just in-frame clones and leaves some out. The sample includes approximately 150,000 clones. Germline CDR1 reads SGDLS; CDR2 reads YYNGEE. CDR3 size: 18 residues. V lost 0 bases to trimming and J lost 5 bases; unmatched junction nucleotides: 12. The receptor comes from a woman aged 40 to 50 in good health and CMV-seronegative. The chain joins TRBV9 to TRBJ2-3; TRBD1 aligns across 10 bases. The sample was PBMCs. The CDR3, as DNA: TGTGCCAGCAGCGTAGGAAGCTTGGGGACAGGGGATAGAGATACGCAGTATTTT. Amino acids: CASSVGSLGTGDRDTQYF.